A single sample gave rise to the 9 T cell receptor beta chains below, sequenced in a study of T-cell reconstitution after alpha-beta-depleted transplantation in children. Unique molecular identifiers were incorporated when the TCRbeta library was constructed. TCRdb ran MiXCR on the PCR reads and lists one entry per CDR3 protein. Of about 410,000 distinct CDR3 sequences in the sample, around 20% were seen once. The sequences come from PBMCs from the stem cell graft donor, collected from the stem cell graft. The receptors were sampled from a human donor who donated a stem cell graft to a child with acute myeloid leukemia.

The V call is TRBV5-1, the J call TRBJ2-7; no reliable D call. CDR3 length: 16 residues. CDR1 and CDR2 from the germline V gene are SGHRS and YFSETQ. Deletions cut 2 bases from V and 4 bases from J, with 19 bases between. CDR3 residues: CASSFGETLLGYEQYF. CDR3 coding DNA: TGCGCCAGCAGCTTTGGGGAAACCCTTTTAGGGTACGAGCAGTACTTC. The full variable domain, with the rest looked up from reference TRBV5-1 and TRBJ2-7, is KAGVTQTPRYLIKTRGQQVTLSCSPISGHRSVSWYQQTPGQGLQFLFEYFSETQRNKGNFPGRFSGRQFSNSRSEMNVSTLELGDSALYLCASSFGETLLGYEQYFGPGTRLTVT.

Comment on this clonotype: This may come from a read error, since a much larger clone is one base off. J is TRBJ2-3 and V is TRBV20-1, with a tentative D call TRBD1 (6 bases). The CDR3 runs to 15 residues. Germline V gene sequence: CDR1 DFQATT, CDR2 SNEGSKA (reference sequence). The CDR3 loop is CSARETGPPRNTQCF. The CDR3 nucleotides are TGCAGTGCTAGAGAGACAGGACCTCCTAGAAATACGCAGTGTTTT.

This clonotype showed up just a few times. The chain recombines TRBV28 with TRBJ2-7; weak D call: TRBD2 (5 bases). The CDR3 covers 13 residues. V lost 6 bases, J lost 2 bases, and 11 bases lay in between. Looked up from germline, CDR1 is MDHEN and CDR2 is SYDVKM. In DNA form, the CDR3 reads TGTGCCAGCAGACCGACTACCCCCTACGAGCAGTACTTC. Its translation: CASRPTTPYEQYF.

This clonotype was recorded a few times. This chain connects TRBV18 to TRBJ2-1, with 8 bases fitting TRBD2. The V segment lost 5 bases and the J segment 8 bases; nucleotides outside the gene matches: 8. CDR1 KGHSH and CDR2 LQKENI come from the germline V gene. This CDR3 contains 14 residues. The CDR3 here is CASSDGRARDEQFF. CDR3 nucleotide sequence: TGTGCCAGCTCAGACGGGAGGGCCCGGGATGAGCAGTTCTTC.

The chain uses TRBV20-1 and TRBJ2-7; a weak D match, TRBD2 (9 bases). The CDR3 totals 23 residues. V gave up 1 base and J gave up 2 bases, with 39 bases separating them. Per the germline V gene, CDR1 is DFQATT and CDR2 is SNEGSKA (reference sequence). CDR3 DNA sequence: TGCAGTGCTAGAGTTGGGGACAGGTCCCCTTCTAAAAAGCGGGAGGCCGCCCCCTACGAGCAGTACTTC. Amino acids: CSARVGDRSPSKKREAAPYEQYF.

This clonotype was seen a handful of times. This sequence joins TRBV5-5 and TRBJ2-4; the D is unclear. The ends were cut back, 0 bases at V and 0 bases at J, with 7 bases in the middle. The CDR3 is 15 amino acids. Germline-derived CDR1 and CDR2 are SGHKS and YYEKEE (reference sequence). CDR3 sequence (DNA): TGTGCCAGCAGCTTGGTGTACTCAGCCAAAAACATTCAGTACTTC. This translates into CASSLVYSAKNIQYF. The entire variable domain, with the rest obtained from reference TRBV5-5 and TRBJ2-4, is as follows: DAGVTQSPTHLIKTRGQQVTLRCSPISGHKSVSWYQQVLGQGPQFIFQYYEKEERGRGNFPDRFSARQFPNYSSELNVNALLLGDSALYLCASSLVYSAKNIQYFGAGTRLSVL.

This rearrangement joins TRBV20-1 to TRBJ2-3; 9 bases match TRBD2. The trim removed 5 bases at V and 5 bases at J, leaving 8 bases unmatched. Germline loops: CDR1 DFQATT, CDR2 SNEGSKA (reference sequence). The length of the CDR3 is 14 residues. CDR3 sequence reads: CSAQSGRFGDTQYF. DNA for the CDR3: TGCAGTGCTCAAAGCGGGAGGTTCGGAGATACGCAGTATTTT.

This clonotype was seen more than once but under ten times. This rearrangement joins TRBV20-1 to TRBJ2-3; weak D call: TRBD2 (5 bases). Per germline, CDR1 DFQATT and CDR2 SNEGSKA (reference sequence). V dropped 5 bases and J dropped 5 bases, with 20 bases sitting between them. The CDR3 runs to 15 residues. CDR3 region: CSAPRTHGPQDTQYF. CDR3 in DNA: TGCAGTGCTCCCCGGACTCACGGACCTCAAGATACGCAGTATTTT.

CDR3 protein: CASSPMGRQPLNTEAFF. CDR3 DNA sequence: TGTGCCAGCTCACCAATGGGGCGACAGCCTCTGAACACTGAAGCTTTCTTT. This rearrangement joins TRBV18 to TRBJ1-1; TRBD1 might be the D (5 bases). The V gene's germline CDR1 is KGHSH and CDR2 LQKENI. The CDR3 has 17 amino acids. Trimming removed 2 bases at V and 0 bases at J, with 16 bases between.